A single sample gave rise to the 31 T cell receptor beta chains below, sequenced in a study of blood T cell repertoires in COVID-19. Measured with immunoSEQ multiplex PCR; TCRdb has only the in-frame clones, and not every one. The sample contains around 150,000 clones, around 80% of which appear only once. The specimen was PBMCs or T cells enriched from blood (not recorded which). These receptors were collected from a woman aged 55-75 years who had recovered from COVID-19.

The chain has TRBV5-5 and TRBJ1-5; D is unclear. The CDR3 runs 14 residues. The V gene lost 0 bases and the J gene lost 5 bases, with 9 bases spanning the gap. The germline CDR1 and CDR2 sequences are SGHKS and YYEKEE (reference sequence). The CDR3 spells CASSLVYGDQPQHF. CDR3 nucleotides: TGTGCCAGCAGCTTGGTTTACGGTGATCAGCCCCAGCATTTT.

The CDR3 sequence: CASSQGGNSGANVLTF. The CDR3 DNA is TGTGCCAGCAGCCAAGGGGGCAACTCTGGGGCCAACGTCCTGACTTTC. The chain uses TRBV4-2 and TRBJ2-6; D possibly corresponds to TRBD1 (5 bases). The germline V gene has CDR1 LGHNA and CDR2 YNFKEQ. Trimming left V 1 base short and J 0 bases short, with 7 bases between. The CDR3 runs to 16 residues.

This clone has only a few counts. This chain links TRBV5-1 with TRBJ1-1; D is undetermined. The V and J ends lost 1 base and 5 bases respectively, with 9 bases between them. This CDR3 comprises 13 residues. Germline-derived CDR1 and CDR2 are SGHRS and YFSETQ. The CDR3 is CASSLMLSTEAFF. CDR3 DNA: TGCGCCAGCAGCTTGATGTTATCGACTGAAGCTTTCTTT.

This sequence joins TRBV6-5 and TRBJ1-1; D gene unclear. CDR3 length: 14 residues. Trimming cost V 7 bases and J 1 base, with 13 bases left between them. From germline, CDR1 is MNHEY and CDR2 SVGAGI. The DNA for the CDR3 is TGTGCCAGCATTTCCTTGTGGGCGAACACTGAAGCTTTCTTT. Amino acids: CASISLWANTEAFF.

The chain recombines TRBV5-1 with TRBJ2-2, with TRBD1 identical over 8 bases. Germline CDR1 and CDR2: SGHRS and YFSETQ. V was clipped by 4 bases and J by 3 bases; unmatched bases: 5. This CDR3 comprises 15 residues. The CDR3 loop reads CASSLGQADTGELFF. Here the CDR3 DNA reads TGCGCCAGCAGCCTGGGACAGGCAGACACCGGGGAGCTGTTTTTT.

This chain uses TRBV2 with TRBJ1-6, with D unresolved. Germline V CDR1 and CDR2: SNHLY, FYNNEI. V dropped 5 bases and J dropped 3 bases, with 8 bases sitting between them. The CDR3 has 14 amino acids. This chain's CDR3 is CASSPTSYNSPLHF. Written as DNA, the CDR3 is TGTGCCAGCAGTCCCACCAGCTATAATTCACCCCTCCACTTT. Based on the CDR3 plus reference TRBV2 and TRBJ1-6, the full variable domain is EPEVTQTPSHQVTQMGQEVILRCVPISNHLYFYWYRQILGQKVEFLVSFYNNEISEKSEIFDDQFSVERPDGSNFTLKIRSTKLEDSAMYFCASSPTSYNSPLHFGNGTRLTVT.

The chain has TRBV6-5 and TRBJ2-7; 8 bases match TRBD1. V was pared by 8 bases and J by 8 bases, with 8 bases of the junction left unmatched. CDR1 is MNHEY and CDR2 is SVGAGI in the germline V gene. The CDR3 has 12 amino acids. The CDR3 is CASAQGARQQYF. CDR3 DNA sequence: TGTGCCAGCGCCCAGGGGGCGAGGCAGCAGTACTTC.

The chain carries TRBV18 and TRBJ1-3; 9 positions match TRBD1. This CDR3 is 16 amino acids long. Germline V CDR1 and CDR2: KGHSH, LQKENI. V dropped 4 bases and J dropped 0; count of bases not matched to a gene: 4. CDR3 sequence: CASSLGQGNSGNTIYF. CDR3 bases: TGTGCCAGCTCACTTGGACAGGGGAACTCTGGAAACACCATATATTTT.

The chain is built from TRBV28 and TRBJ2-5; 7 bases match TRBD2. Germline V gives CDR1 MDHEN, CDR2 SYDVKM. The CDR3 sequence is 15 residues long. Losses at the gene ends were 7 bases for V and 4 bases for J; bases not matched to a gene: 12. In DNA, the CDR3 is TGTGCCAGCAACCAAGCGGGGTCTAGCCCAGAGACCCAGTACTTC. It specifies CASNQAGSSPETQYF.

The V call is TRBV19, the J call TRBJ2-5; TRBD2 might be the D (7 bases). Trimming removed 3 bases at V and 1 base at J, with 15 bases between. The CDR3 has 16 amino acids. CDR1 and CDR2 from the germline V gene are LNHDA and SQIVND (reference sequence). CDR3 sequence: CASSIGGAPVQETQYF. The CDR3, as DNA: TGTGCCAGTAGTATTGGGGGGGCCCCCGTCCAAGAGACCCAGTACTTC.

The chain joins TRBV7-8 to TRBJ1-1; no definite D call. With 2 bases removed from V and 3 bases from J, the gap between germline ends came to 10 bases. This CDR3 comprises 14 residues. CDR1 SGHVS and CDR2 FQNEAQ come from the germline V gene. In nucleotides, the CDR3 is TGTGCCAGCAGCTTACTTGGCCGGGACACTGAAGCTTTCTTT. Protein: CASSLLGRDTEAFF.

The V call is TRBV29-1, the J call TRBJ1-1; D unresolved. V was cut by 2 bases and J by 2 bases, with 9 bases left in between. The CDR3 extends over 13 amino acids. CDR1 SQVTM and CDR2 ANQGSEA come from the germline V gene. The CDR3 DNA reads TGCAGCGTTGAACTAAACCTTAACACTGAAGCTTTCTTT. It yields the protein CSVELNLNTEAFF.

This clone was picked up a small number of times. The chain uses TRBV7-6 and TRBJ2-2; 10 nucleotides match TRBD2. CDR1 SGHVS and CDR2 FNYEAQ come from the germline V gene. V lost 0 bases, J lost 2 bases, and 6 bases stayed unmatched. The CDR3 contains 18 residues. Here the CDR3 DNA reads TGTGCCAGCAGCTTAGCGCTGATAGCGGGAGGAAACACCGGGGAGCTGTTTTTT. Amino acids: CASSLALIAGGNTGELFF.

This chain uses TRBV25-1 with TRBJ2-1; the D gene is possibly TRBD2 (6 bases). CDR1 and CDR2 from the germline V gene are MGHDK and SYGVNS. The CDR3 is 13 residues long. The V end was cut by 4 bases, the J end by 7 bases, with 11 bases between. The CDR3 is CASSVPGGNEQFF. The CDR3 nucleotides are TGTGCCAGCAGTGTCCCTGGGGGGAATGAGCAGTTCTTC.

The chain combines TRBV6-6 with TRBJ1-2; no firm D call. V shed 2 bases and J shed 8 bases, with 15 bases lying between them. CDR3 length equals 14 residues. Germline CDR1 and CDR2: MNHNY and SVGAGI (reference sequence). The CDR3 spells CASSYPLRLEGYTF. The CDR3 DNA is TGTGCCAGCAGTTACCCTTTGAGGTTGGAAGGCTACACCTTC.

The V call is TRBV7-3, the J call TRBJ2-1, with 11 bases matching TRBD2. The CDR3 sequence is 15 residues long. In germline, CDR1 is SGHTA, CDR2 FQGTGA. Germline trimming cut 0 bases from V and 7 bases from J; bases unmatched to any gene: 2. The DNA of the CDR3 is TGTGCCAGCAGCTTAACGCGGACTAGCGGGAATGAGCAGTTCTTC. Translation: CASSLTRTSGNEQFF.

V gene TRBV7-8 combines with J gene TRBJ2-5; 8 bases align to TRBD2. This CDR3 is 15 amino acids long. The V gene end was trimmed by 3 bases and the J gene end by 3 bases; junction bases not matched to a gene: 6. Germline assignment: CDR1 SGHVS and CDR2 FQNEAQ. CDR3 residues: CASSFSGTREETQYF. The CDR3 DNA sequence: TGTGCCAGCAGCTTTTCCGGGACTAGAGAAGAGACCCAGTACTTC.

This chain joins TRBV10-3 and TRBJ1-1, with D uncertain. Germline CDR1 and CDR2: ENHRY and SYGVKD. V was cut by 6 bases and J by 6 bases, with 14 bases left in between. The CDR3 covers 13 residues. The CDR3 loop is CAIRPEAQPEAFF. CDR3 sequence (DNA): TGTGCCATCAGACCCGAGGCACAACCTGAAGCTTTCTTT.

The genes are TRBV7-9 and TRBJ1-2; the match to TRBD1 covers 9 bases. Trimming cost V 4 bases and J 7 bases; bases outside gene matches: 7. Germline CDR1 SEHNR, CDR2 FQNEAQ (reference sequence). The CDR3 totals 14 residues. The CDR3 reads CASSSDRGVGGYTF. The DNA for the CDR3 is TGTGCCAGCAGCTCAGACAGGGGGGTTGGTGGCTACACCTTC. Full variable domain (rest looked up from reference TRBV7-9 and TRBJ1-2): DTGVSQNPRHKITKRGQNVTFRCDPISEHNRLYWYRQTLGQGPEFLTYFQNEAQLEKSRLLSDRFSAERPKGSFSTLEIQRTEQGDSAMYLCASSSDRGVGGYTFGSGTRLTVV.

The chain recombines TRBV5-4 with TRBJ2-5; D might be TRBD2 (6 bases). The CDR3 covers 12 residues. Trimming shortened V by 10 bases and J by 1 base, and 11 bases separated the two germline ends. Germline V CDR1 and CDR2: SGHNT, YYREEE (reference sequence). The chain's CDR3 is CAGGSSQETQYF. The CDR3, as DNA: TGTGCCGGGGGGAGCAGCCAAGAGACCCAGTACTTC.

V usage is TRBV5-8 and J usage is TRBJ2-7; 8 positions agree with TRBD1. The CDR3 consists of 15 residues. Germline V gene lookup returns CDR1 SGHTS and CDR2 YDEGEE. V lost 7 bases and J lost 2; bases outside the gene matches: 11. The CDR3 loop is CASSLNRGVAYEQYF. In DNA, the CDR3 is TGTGCCAGCTCCCTAAACAGGGGGGTGGCCTACGAGCAGTACTTC.

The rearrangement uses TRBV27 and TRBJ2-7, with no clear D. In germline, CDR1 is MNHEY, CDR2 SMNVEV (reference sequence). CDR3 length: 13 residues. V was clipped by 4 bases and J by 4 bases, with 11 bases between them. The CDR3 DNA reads TGTGCCAGCAGTTCCACAGAGTTTTACGAGCAGTACTTC. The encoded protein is CASSSTEFYEQYF.

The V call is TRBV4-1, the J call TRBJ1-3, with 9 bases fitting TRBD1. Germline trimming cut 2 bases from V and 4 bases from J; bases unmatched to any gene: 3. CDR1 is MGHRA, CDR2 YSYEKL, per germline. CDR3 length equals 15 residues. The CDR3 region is CASSQNRGPGNTIYF. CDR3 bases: TGCGCCAGCAGCCAAAACAGGGGGCCGGGAAACACCATATATTTT.

The CDR3 nucleotides read TGTGCCAGCTCACCCCGACAGCTAAACACAGATACGCAGTATTTT. Its protein is CASSPRQLNTDTQYF. This rearrangement joins TRBV18 to TRBJ2-3; TRBD1 is a possible D gene (5 bases). Trimming pared 3 bases from V and 2 bases from J, leaving 12 bases between. The V gene's germline CDR1 is KGHSH and CDR2 LQKENI. This CDR3 region has 15 residues. The entire variable domain, with the rest obtained from reference TRBV18 and TRBJ2-3, is as follows: NAGVMQNPRHLVRRRGQEARLRCSPMKGHSHVYWYRQLPEEGLKFMVYLQKENIIDESGMPKERFSAEFPKEGPSILRIQQVVRGDSAAYFCASSPRQLNTDTQYFGPGTRLTVL.

The chain's CDR3 is CASSPEPGLAGGIQYF. DNA for the CDR3: TGCGCCAGCAGCCCGGAGCCGGGACTAGCGGGAGGAATCCAGTACTTC. The rearrangement links TRBV5-1 to TRBJ2-7, with 15 bases that match TRBD2. This CDR3 contains 16 residues. Per the germline V gene, CDR1 is SGHRS and CDR2 is YFSETQ. V shed 4 bases and J 10 bases; nucleotides not matched to a gene: 12.

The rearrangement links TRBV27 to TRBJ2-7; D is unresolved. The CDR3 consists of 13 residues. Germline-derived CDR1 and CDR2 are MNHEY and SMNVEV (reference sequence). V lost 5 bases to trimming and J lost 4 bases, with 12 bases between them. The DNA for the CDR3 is TGTGCCAGCAGTACCCGGGTGCTTTACGAGCAGTACTTC. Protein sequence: CASSTRVLYEQYF.

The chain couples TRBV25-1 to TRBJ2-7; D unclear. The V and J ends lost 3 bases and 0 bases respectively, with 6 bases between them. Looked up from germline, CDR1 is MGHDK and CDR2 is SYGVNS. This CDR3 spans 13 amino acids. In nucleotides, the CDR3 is TGTGCCAGCAGTGAGGGCAACTCCTACGAGCAGTACTTC. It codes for CASSEGNSYEQYF.

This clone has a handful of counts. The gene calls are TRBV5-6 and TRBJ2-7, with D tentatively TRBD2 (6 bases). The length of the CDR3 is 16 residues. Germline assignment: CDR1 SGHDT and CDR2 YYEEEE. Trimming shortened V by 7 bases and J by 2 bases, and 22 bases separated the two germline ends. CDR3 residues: CASLSLGGTQAYEQYF. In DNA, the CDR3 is TGTGCCAGCCTCAGCTTGGGTGGGACTCAAGCCTACGAGCAGTACTTC.

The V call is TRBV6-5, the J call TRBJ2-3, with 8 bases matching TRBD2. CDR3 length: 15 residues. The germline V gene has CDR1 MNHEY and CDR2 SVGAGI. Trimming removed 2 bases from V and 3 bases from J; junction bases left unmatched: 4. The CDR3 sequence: CASSYVRGGTDTQYF. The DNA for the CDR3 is TGTGCCAGCAGTTACGTCCGGGGGGGGACAGATACGCAGTATTTT.

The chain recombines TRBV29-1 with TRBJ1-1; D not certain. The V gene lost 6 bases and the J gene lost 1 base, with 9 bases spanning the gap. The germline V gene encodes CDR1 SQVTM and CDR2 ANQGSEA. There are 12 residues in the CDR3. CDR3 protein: CSVAQTNTEAFF. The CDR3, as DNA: TGCAGCGTAGCACAGACGAACACTGAAGCTTTCTTT.

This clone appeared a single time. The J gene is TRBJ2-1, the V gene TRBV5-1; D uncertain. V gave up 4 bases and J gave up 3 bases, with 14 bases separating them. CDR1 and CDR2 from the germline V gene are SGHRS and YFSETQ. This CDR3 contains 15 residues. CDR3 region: CASSLSADFYNEQFF. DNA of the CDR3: TGCGCCAGCAGCCTATCGGCGGATTTCTACAATGAGCAGTTCTTC.